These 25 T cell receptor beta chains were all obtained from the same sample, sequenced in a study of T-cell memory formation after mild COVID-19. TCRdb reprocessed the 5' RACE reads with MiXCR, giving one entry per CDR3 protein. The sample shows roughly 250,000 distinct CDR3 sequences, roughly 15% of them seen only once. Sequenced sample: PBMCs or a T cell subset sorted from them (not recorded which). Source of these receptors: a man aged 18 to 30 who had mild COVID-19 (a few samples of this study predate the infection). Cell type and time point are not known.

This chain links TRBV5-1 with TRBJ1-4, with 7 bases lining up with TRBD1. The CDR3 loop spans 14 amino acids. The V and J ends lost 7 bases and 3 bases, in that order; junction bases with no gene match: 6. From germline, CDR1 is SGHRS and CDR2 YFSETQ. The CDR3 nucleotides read TGCGCCAGCCGCGGCGGGACAGCTAATGAAAAACTGTTTTTT. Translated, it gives CASRGGTANEKLFF.

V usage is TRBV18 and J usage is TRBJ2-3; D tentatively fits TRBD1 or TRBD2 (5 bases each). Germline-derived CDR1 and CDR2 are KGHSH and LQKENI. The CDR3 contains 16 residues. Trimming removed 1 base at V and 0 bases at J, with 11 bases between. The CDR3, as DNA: TGTGCCAGCTCACCACTTCCGGGACCGAGCACAGATACGCAGTATTTT. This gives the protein CASSPLPGPSTDTQYF.

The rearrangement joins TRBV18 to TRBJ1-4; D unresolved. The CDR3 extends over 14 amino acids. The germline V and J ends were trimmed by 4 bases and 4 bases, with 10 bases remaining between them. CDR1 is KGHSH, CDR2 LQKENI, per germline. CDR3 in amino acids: CASSHRKDNEKLFF. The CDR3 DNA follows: TGTGCCAGCTCACATCGAAAGGATAATGAAAAACTGTTTTTT.

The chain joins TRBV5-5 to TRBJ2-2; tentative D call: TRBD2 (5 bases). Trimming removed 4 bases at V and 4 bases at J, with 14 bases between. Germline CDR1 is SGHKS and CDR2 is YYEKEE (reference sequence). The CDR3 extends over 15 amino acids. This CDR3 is CASSQLGLTTGELFF. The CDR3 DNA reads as TGTGCCAGCAGCCAGTTAGGACTCACCACCGGGGAGCTGTTTTTT. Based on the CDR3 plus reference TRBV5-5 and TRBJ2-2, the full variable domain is DAGVTQSPTHLIKTRGQQVTLRCSPISGHKSVSWYQQVLGQGPQFIFQYYEKEERGRGNFPDRFSARQFPNYSSELNVNALLLGDSALYLCASSQLGLTTGELFFGEGSRLTVL.

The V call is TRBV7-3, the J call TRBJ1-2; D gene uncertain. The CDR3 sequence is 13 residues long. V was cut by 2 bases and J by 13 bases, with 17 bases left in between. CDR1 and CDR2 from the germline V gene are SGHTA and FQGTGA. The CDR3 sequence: CASSLWDGRLFTF. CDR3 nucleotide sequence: TGTGCCAGCAGCTTATGGGATGGTCGGCTCTTCACCTTC.

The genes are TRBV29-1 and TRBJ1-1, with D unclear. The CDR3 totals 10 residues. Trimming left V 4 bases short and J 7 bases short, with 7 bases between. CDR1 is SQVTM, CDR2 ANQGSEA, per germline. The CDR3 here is CSVVTSEAFF. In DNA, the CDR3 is TGCAGCGTTGTCACAAGTGAAGCTTTCTTT. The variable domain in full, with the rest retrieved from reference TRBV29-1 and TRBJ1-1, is SAVISQKPSRDICQRGTSLTIQCQVDSQVTMMFWYRQQPGQSLTLIATANQGSEATYESGFVIDKFPISRPNLTFSTLTVSNMSPEDSSIYLCSVVTSEAFFGQGTRLTVV.

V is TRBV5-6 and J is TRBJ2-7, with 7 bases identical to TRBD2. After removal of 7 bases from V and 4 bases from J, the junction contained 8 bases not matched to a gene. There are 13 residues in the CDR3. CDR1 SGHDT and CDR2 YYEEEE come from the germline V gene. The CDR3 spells CASATGTKYEQYV. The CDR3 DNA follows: TGTGCCAGCGCAACCGGGACTAAATACGAGCAGTACGTC.

CDR3 nucleotides: TGCGCCAGCAGCCAAGACTCCGGGACTTGGAATCAGCCCCAGCATTTT. Protein product: CASSQDSGTWNQPQHF. The chain couples TRBV4-1 to TRBJ1-5; a weak D match, TRBD1 (5 bases). V gave up 0 bases and J gave up 4 bases, with 13 bases separating them. The germline V gene encodes CDR1 MGHRA and CDR2 YSYEKL. The CDR3 contains 16 residues.

The CDR3 DNA is TGTGCCAGCAGCTTAAGGGACGCCGCTGGCTACACCTTC. Protein product: CASSLRDAAGYTF. This chain links TRBV7-2 with TRBJ1-2; weak D call: TRBD1 (5 bases). The CDR3 has 13 residues. Trimming shortened V by 2 bases and J by 7 bases, and 11 bases separated the two germline ends. Germline CDR1 reads SGHTA; CDR2 reads FQGNSA.

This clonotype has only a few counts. The CDR3 sequence is CASSLVAGGPGEQFF. The CDR3 bases are TGCGCCAGCAGCTTGGTAGCGGGGGGGCCGGGTGAGCAGTTCTTC. V and J are TRBV5-1 and TRBJ2-1, with TRBD2 identical over 11 bases. The V gene's germline CDR1 is SGHRS and CDR2 YFSETQ. The CDR3 is made up of 15 amino acids. The V segment lost 0 bases and the J segment 9 bases; nucleotides outside the gene matches: 5. The whole variable domain, remainder taken from reference TRBV5-1 and TRBJ2-1, is KAGVTQTPRYLIKTRGQQVTLSCSPISGHRSVSWYQQTPGQGLQFLFEYFSETQRNKGNFPGRFSGRQFSNSRSEMNVSTLELGDSALYLCASSLVAGGPGEQFFGPGTRLTVL.

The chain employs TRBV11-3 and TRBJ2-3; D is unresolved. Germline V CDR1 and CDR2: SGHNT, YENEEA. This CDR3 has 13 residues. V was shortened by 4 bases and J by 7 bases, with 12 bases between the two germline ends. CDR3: CASSSTVTNTQYF. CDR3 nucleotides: TGTGCCAGCAGCTCCACCGTCACTAATACGCAGTATTTT.

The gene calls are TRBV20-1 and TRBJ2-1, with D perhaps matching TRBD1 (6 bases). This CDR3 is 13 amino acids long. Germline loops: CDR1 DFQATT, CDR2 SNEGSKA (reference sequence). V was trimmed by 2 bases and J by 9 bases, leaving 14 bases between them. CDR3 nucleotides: TGCAGTGCTAGACGGACAGAATCTCCTGAGCAGTTCTTC. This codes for CSARRTESPEQFF.

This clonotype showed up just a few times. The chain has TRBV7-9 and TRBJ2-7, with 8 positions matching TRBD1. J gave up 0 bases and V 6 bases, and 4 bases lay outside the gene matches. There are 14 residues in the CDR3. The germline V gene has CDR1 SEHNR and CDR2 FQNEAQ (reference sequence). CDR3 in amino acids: CASRSRGPSYEQYF. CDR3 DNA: TGTGCCAGCAGGTCCAGGGGGCCCTCCTACGAGCAGTACTTC.

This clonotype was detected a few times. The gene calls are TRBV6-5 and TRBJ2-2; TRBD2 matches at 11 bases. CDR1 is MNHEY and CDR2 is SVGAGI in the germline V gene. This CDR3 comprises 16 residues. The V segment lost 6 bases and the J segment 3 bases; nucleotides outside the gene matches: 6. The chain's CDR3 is CASSRLAGGYTGELFF. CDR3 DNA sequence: TGTGCCAGCAGCCGCCTAGCGGGGGGCTACACCGGGGAGCTGTTTTTT.

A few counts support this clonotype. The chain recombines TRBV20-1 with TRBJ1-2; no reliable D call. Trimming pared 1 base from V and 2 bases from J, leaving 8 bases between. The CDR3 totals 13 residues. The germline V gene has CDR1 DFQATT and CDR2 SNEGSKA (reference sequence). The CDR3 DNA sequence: TGCAGTGCTAGAGTGTACGGGAACTATGGCTACACCTTC. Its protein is CSARVYGNYGYTF.

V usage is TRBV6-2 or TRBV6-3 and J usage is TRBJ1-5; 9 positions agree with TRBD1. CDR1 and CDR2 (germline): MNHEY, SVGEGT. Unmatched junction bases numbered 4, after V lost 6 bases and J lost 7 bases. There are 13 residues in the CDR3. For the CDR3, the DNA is TGTGCCAGCAGAGGACAGGGGATCCAGCCCCAGCATTTT. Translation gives CASRGQGIQPQHF.

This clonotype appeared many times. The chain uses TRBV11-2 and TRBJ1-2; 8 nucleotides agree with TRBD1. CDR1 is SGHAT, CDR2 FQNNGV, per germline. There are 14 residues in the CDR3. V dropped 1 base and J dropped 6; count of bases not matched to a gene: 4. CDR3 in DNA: TGTGCCAGCAGCTTAGGCGCAGGGGGCAATGGCTACACCTTC. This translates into CASSLGAGGNGYTF.

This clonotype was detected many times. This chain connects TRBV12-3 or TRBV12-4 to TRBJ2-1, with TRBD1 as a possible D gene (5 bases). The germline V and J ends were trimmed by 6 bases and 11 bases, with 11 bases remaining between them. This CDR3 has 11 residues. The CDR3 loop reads CASRRQTQQFF. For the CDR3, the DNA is TGTGCCAGCAGACGACAGACCCAGCAGTTCTTC.

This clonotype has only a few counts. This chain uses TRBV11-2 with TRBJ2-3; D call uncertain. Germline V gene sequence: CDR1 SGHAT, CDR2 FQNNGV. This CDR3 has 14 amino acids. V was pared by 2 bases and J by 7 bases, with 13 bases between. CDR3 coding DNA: TGTGCCAGCAGCTTAATGACCCGGCGGAATACGCAGTATTTT. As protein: CASSLMTRRNTQYF.

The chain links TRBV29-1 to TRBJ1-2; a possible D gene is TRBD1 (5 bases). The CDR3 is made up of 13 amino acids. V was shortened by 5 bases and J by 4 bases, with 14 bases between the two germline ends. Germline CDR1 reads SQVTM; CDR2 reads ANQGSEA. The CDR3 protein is CSVTLGAGYGYTF. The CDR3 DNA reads TGCAGCGTTACCCTCGGGGCCGGCTATGGCTACACCTTC.

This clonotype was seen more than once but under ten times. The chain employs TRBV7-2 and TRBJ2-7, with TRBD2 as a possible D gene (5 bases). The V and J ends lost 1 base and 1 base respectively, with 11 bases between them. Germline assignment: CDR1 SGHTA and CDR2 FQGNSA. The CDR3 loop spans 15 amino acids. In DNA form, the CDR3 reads TGTGCCAGCAGCTTAGATAGGAGGACGTCCTACGAGCAGTACTTC. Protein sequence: CASSLDRRTSYEQYF.

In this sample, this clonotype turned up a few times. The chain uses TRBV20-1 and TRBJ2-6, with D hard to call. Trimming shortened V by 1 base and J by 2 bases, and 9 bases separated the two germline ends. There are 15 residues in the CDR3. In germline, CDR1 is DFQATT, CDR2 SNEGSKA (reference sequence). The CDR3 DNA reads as TGCAGTGCTAGAGTGGGTGGGGCTGGGGCCAACGTCCTGACTTTC. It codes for CSARVGGAGANVLTF.

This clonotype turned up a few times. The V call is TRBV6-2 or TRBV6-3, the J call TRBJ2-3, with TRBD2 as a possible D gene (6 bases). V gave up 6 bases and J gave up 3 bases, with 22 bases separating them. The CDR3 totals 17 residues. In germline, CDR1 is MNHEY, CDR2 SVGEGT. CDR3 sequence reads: CASSSRERGFLTDTQYF. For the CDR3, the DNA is TGTGCCAGCAGCTCTCGGGAGAGGGGTTTTCTGACAGATACGCAGTATTTT.

The DNA for the CDR3 is TGCAGTGCTAGGGAGGGAAGCGGGGGTTACGAGCAGTACTTC. Translating it yields CSAREGSGGYEQYF. The J gene is TRBJ2-7, the V gene TRBV20-1; 8 nucleotides agree with TRBD2. V gave up 3 bases and J gave up 4 bases; unmatched junction bases: 8. The CDR3 has 14 residues. From germline, CDR1 is DFQATT and CDR2 SNEGSKA (reference sequence).

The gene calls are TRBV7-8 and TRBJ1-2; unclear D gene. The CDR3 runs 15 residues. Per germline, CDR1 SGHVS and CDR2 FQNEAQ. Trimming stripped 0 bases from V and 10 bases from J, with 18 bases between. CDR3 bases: TGTGCCAGCAGCTTAGCAGTACACCCGGGTAATGACTACACCTTC. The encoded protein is CASSLAVHPGNDYTF. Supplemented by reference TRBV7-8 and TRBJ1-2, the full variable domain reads GAGVSQSPRYKVAKRGQDVALRCDPISGHVSLFWYQQALGQGPEFLTYFQNEAQLDKSGLPSDRFFAERPEGSVSTLKIQRTQQEDSAVYLCASSLAVHPGNDYTFGSGTRLTVV.